This T cell receptor (beta chain) was sequenced during a study of glioma-infiltrating T cells after dendritic cell vaccination. In germline, CDR1 is SEHNR, CDR2 FQNEAQ (reference sequence). This CDR3 has 16 amino acids. Trimming removed 2 bases at V and 2 bases at J, with 15 bases between. Some clones are missing from TCRdb's copy, which holds only in-frame ones; the method was immunoSEQ multiplex PCR. This sample has approximately 84,000 clones, with more than 75% found just once. The sequencing here drew on blood, taken before dendritic cell vaccination. This receptor was taken from a human donor with glioblastoma. This sequence joins TRBV7-9 and TRBJ2-5; D possibly corresponds to TRBD2 (5 bases). DNA for the CDR3: TGTGCCAGCAGCTTACAGTCGGGGATAATACAAGAGACCCAGTACTTC. Protein sequence: CASSLQSGIIQETQYF.